This record covers a single T cell receptor beta chain. Antigen unknown. On sorted subsets, replicate PCRs used 150 to 250 ng DNA, or some 27,000 T cell genomes. Measured with immunoSEQ multiplex PCR; TCRdb has only the in-frame clones, and not every one. Counted here are hundreds of thousands of clones, 73% occurring once; the ten biggest clones make up around 2%. Germline lookup yields CDR1 SGHTA and CDR2 FQGNSA. The CDR3 is 15 residues long. With 5 bases removed from V and 8 bases from J, the gap between germline ends came to 18 bases. The sample comes from a study of shared clonotypes between healthy human individuals. The study's findings and limits: Measured sharing among donors was expected to vary with sequencing depth. Relative to memory subsets, naive subsets generally showed larger estimated richness.

The investigators split CD4+ cells into a CD45RA+ naive subset and a CD45RA-negative memory subset. The chain combines TRBV7-2 with TRBJ2-2; D uncertain. This TCR came from a woman aged 30 to 39 in good health. Material: memory CD4+ T cells sorted from blood. Subset described: CD45RA-negative fraction. In DNA, the CDR3 is TGTGCCAGCAGCAGAGTGGCCCTGGTCTCGGGGGAGCTGTTTTTT. Translated, it gives CASSRVALVSGELFF. Filled out from reference TRBV7-2 and TRBJ2-2, the complete variable domain reads GAGVSQSPSNKVTEKGKDVELRCDPISGHTALYWYRQSLGQGLEFLIYFQGNSAPDKSGLPSDRFSAERTGGSVSTLTIQRTQQEDSAVYLCASSRVALVSGELFFGEGSRLTVL.